Listed here are 11 T cell receptor beta chains from one sample, sequenced in a study of identical twins. TCRdb called the 5' RACE reads again in MiXCR, with one record for every CDR3 protein. The table includes hundreds of thousands of distinct CDR3 sequences, 6.5% to 8.5% detected once. These sequences were also reported in another study, on yellow fever vaccine responses in identical twins.

The sample comprised memory (CD45RO+) T cells sorted from blood. The receptors shown here come from a young woman in good health.

This clonotype was seen repeatedly, ten times or more. This chain uses TRBV20-1 with TRBJ2-7, with TRBD2 matching 9 bases. The V gene end was trimmed by 5 bases and the J gene end by 3 bases; junction bases not matched to a gene: 11. Germline V CDR1 and CDR2: DFQATT, SNEGSKA (reference sequence). The length of the CDR3 is 15 residues. The CDR3 DNA reads as TGCAGTGCTGAGGATAGCGGGAGATTGGGCTACGAGCAGTACTTC. Protein sequence: CSAEDSGRLGYEQYF.

This clonotype occurred a few times. This sequence joins TRBV12-3 or TRBV12-4 and TRBJ2-2, with 13 bases lining up with TRBD2. V lost 7 bases, J lost 4 bases, and 6 bases stayed unmatched. The CDR3 consists of 16 residues. CDR3 in DNA: TGTGCCAGCATAAAGGGACTAGCGGGACTCACCGGGGAGCTGTTTTTT. Protein: CASIKGLAGLTGELFF.

This chain connects TRBV5-5 to TRBJ2-7, with 7 bases matching TRBD2. CDR3 length: 17 amino acids. The germline CDR1 and CDR2 sequences are SGHKS and YYEKEE (reference sequence). Unmatched junction bases numbered 15, after V lost 5 bases and J lost 1 base. CDR3 sequence reads: CASSWIPGAGKSYEQYF. In DNA form, the CDR3 reads TGTGCCAGCAGTTGGATACCGGGAGCGGGGAAGTCCTACGAGCAGTACTTC.

At least ten counts were recorded for this clonotype. The chain carries TRBV11-2 and TRBJ2-3, with 12 positions matching TRBD2. Trimming at V came to 5 bases and at J to 1 base, leaving 4 bases not matched to a gene. Germline loops: CDR1 SGHAT, CDR2 FQNNGV. This CDR3 comprises 16 residues. This chain's CDR3 is CASSPRTSGGTDTQYF. In DNA, the CDR3 is TGTGCCAGCAGCCCCCGGACTAGCGGGGGCACAGATACGCAGTATTTT.

This clonotype was detected ten times or more. V is TRBV7-2 and J is TRBJ2-2; D not certain. The CDR3 contains 12 residues. Germline CDR1 SGHTA, CDR2 FQGNSA. The ends were cut back, 6 bases at V and 7 bases at J, with 9 bases in the middle. The CDR3 here is CASSPMDGELFF. The CDR3 DNA reads as TGTGCCAGCAGTCCGATGGACGGGGAGCTGTTTTTT.

This sequence joins TRBV20-1 and TRBJ2-7; 7 bases are a match to TRBD2. V shed 6 bases and J 2 bases; nucleotides not matched to a gene: 4. In germline, CDR1 is DFQATT, CDR2 SNEGSKA (reference sequence). CDR3 length: 12 residues. The CDR3 here is CSAPGTTYEQYF. Written as DNA, the CDR3 is TGCAGTGCCCCCGGGACTACCTACGAGCAGTACTTC.

This clonotype came up a few times. The genes are TRBV29-1 and TRBJ1-1, with D perhaps matching TRBD1 (6 bases). The CDR3 covers 13 residues. The germline V and J ends were trimmed by 4 bases and 1 base, with 10 bases remaining between them. CDR1 and CDR2 (germline): SQVTM, ANQGSEA. DNA of the CDR3: TGCAGCGTTGCCAGGGGACAGAACACTGAAGCTTTCTTT. Translating it yields CSVARGQNTEAFF.

This chain links TRBV9 with TRBJ2-5; tentatively, D is TRBD1 (5 bases). V lost 0 bases and J 4 bases, leaving 7 bases between the germline ends. CDR3 size: 13 residues. The germline V gene encodes CDR1 SGDLS and CDR2 YYNGEE. The CDR3 is CASSVEGAETQYF. DNA for the CDR3: TGTGCCAGCAGCGTAGAAGGGGCAGAGACCCAGTACTTC.

At least ten counts were recorded for this clonotype. Written as DNA, the CDR3 is TGTGCCAGCAGCTTAATAGCGGGGGGTCTACCCTACGAGCAGTACTTC. Its translation: CASSLIAGGLPYEQYF. The rearrangement uses TRBV7-2 and TRBJ2-7; 10 positions agree with TRBD2. Germline lookup yields CDR1 SGHTA and CDR2 FQGNSA. V gave up 2 bases and J gave up 2 bases; unmatched junction bases: 6. This CDR3 spans 16 amino acids.

The chain couples TRBV28 to TRBJ1-5; the D is unclear. Trimming removed 5 bases from V and 2 bases from J, with 10 bases in between. This CDR3 has 14 amino acids. Germline CDR1 and CDR2: MDHEN and SYDVKM. The CDR3 spells CASSPGSGNQPQHF. The CDR3, as DNA: TGTGCCAGCAGTCCCGGGTCAGGCAATCAGCCCCAGCATTTT.

The sample holds a few counts of this clonotype. This chain connects TRBV20-1 to TRBJ2-7; TRBD1 agrees at 9 bases. The CDR3 spans 14 residues. The germline V gene encodes CDR1 DFQATT and CDR2 SNEGSKA (reference sequence). V dropped 3 bases and J dropped 6; count of bases not matched to a gene: 9. CDR3 nucleotide sequence: TGCAGTGCTAGTGGGGGACAGGGACGGAGCGAGCAGTACTTC. Translated, it gives CSASGGQGRSEQYF.